This T cell receptor beta chain was retrieved from a study of PD-1 blockade in mismatch repair-deficient tumors. The wider study: All were previously treated, progressing patients with some twelve mismatch repair-deficient cancer types.

Produced via immunoSEQ multiplex PCR; TCRdb's table is partial and in-frame only. The table shows some 51,000 clones, with roughly 80% occurring only once. Germline V gene sequence: CDR1 SGHRS, CDR2 YFSETQ. J lost 5 bases, V lost 3 bases, and 11 bases had no gene match. This CDR3 comprises 15 residues. Mismatch repair deficiency was confirmed in all patients, by PCR or immunohistochemistry. The material sequenced was peripheral blood, taken 20 weeks after starting pembrolizumab. This TCR was recovered from an adult with mismatch repair-deficient cancer. This rearrangement joins TRBV5-1 to TRBJ2-7; 7 positions agree with TRBD2. The DNA for the CDR3 is TGCGCCAGCAGCTCAGGCAGCGGGATCAGCGACGAGCAGTACTTC. Encoded protein: CASSSGSGISDEQYF.